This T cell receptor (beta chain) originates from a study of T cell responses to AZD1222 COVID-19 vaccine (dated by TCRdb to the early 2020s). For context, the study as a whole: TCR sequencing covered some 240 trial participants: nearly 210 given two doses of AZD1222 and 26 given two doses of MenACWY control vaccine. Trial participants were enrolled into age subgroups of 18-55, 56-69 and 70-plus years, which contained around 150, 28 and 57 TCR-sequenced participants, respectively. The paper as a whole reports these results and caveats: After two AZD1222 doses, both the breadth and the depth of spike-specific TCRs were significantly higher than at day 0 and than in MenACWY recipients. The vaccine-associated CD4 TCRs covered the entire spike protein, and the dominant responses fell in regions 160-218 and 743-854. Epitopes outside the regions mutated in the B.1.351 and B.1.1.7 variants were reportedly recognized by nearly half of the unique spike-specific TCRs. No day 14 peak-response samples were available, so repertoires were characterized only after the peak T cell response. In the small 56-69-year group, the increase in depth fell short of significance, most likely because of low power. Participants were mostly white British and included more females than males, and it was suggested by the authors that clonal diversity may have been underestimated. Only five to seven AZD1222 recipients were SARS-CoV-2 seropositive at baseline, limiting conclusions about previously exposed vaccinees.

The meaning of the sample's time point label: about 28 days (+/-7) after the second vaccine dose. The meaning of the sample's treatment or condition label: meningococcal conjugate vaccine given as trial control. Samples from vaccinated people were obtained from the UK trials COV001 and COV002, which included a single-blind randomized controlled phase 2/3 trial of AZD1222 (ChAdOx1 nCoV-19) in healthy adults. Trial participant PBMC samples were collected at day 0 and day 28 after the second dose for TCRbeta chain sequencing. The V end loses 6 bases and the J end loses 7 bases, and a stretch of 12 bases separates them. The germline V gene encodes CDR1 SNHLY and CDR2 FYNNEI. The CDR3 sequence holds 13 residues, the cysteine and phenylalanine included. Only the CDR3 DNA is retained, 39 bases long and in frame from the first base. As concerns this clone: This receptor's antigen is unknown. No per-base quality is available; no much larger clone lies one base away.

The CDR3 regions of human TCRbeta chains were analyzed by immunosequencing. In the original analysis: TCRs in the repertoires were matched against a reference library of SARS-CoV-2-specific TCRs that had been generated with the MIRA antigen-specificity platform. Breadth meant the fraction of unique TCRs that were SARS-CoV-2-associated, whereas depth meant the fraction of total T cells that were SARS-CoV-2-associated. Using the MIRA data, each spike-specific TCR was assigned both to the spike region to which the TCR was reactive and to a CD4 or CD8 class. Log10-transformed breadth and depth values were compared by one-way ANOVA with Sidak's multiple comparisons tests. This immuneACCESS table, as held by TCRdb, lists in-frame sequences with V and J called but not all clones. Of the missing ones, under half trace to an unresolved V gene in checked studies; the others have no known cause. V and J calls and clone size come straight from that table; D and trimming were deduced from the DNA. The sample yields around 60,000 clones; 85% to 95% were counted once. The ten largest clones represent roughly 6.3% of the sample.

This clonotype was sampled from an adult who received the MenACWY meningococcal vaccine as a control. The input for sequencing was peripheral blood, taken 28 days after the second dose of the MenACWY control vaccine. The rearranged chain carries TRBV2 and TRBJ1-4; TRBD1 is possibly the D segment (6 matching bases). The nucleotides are TGTGCCAGCAGCGCGGGACACTTTGAAAAACTGTTTTTT. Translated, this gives CASSAGHFEKLFF.